A single sample is the source of the 9 T cell receptor beta chains below, sequenced in a study of cytomegalovirus exposure and HLA in healthy donors. The PCR ran on 60 Vbeta and 13 Jbeta primers. TCRdb's copy holds only in-frame clones and misses some; the assay was immunoSEQ multiplex PCR. The sample lists a few hundred thousand clones; 75% to 90% were seen once. The sequencing input was PBMCs. The receptor set was obtained from a girl aged 2-10 years in good health and CMV-seronegative.

This clone appeared a few times. The chain couples TRBV10-3 to TRBJ1-5, with 7 bases matching TRBD1. The ends lost 2 bases at V and 0 bases at J; junction bases unmatched: 4. The CDR3 runs to 16 residues. The germline gives CDR1 ENHRY, CDR2 SYGVKD. CDR3 in DNA: TGTGCCATCAGTGAGCCAGGGGGTCGTAGCAATCAGCCCCAGCATTTT. It encodes CAISEPGGRSNQPQHF.

J is TRBJ2-3 and V is TRBV28; D gene uncertain. Deletions cut 3 bases from V and 2 bases from J, with 9 bases between. Looked up from germline, CDR1 is MDHEN and CDR2 is SYDVKM. This CDR3 spans 14 amino acids. This CDR3 reads CASSLSRVTDTQYF. The CDR3 DNA reads TGTGCCAGCAGTTTGTCTAGAGTCACAGATACGCAGTATTTT. Looking up the rest from reference TRBV28 and TRBJ2-3 gives the full variable domain: DVKVTQSSRYLVKRTGEKVFLECVQDMDHENMFWYRQDPGLGLRLIYFSYDVKMKEKGDIPEGYSVSREKKERFSLILESASTNQTSMYLCASSLSRVTDTQYFGPGTRLTVL.

This chain uses TRBV2 with TRBJ2-3; possible D gene TRBD2, 7 bases. Trimming left V 3 bases short and J 3 bases short, with 13 bases between. CDR3 size: 15 residues. Germline V gene lookup returns CDR1 SNHLY and CDR2 FYNNEI. CDR3 amino acids: CASSDLQGGTDTQYF. CDR3 DNA sequence: TGTGCCAGCAGTGACCTACAGGGAGGGACAGATACGCAGTATTTT.

CDR3 DNA: TGTGCCAGCAGTCTAAGATCCGGGACAGGGCTCTACGAGCAGTACTTC. Translating gives CASSLRSGTGLYEQYF. This sequence joins TRBV27 and TRBJ2-7; 9 nucleotides match TRBD1. The germline V gene has CDR1 MNHEY and CDR2 SMNVEV (reference sequence). The J segment lost 3 bases and the V segment lost 5 bases, leaving 11 bases of the junction unmatched. CDR3 length equals 16 residues.

This clone was found once. The chain recombines TRBV7-8 with TRBJ2-7; TRBD2 agrees at 10 bases. The germline V gene has CDR1 SGHVS and CDR2 FQNEAQ. CDR3 length: 16 residues. V shed 5 bases and J 1 base; nucleotides not matched to a gene: 8. The CDR3 here is CASSRTSGAGSYEQYF. The CDR3 DNA is TGTGCCAGCAGCCGGACTAGCGGAGCGGGGTCCTACGAGCAGTACTTC.

The V call is TRBV5-1, the J call TRBJ2-7; TRBD1 matches at 7 bases. The CDR3 contains 13 residues. Germline CDR1 and CDR2: SGHRS and YFSETQ. J was trimmed by 4 bases and V by 1 base; bases with no gene match: 2. Here the CDR3 reads CASSLRDRYEQYF. CDR3 nucleotides: TGCGCCAGCAGCTTGAGGGACAGATACGAGCAGTACTTC.

On this clone itself: Germline is not matched at one junction end, which may reflect a read error. The rearrangement uses TRBV7-9 and TRBJ1-2; D is possibly TRBD1 (5 bases). CDR1 and CDR2 from the germline V gene are SEHNR and FQNEAQ (reference sequence). The CDR3 length is 14 residues. The CDR3 bases are TGTTCCAGCAGCTTAGGGGCCGACAGCTATGGCTACACCTTC. Amino acids: CSSSLGADSYGYTF. The entire variable domain, with the rest obtained from reference TRBV7-9 and TRBJ1-2, is as follows: DTGVSQNPRHKITKRGQNVTFRCDPISEHNRLYWYRQTLGQGPEFLTYFQNEAQLEKSRLLSDRFSAERPKGSFSTLEIQRTEQGDSAMYLCSSSLGADSYGYTFGSGTRLTVV.

The V gene is TRBV5-1, the J gene TRBJ1-3; D is possibly TRBD1 (6 bases). Per germline, CDR1 SGHRS and CDR2 YFSETQ. V was pared by 0 bases and J by 1 base, with 8 bases between. This CDR3 has 15 residues. CDR3 sequence reads: CASSLDTGSGNTIYF. In DNA, the CDR3 is TGCGCCAGCAGCTTGGATACAGGGTCTGGAAACACCATATATTTT.

This chain connects TRBV5-1 to TRBJ2-2; 7 bases agree with TRBD1. CDR3 length equals 16 residues. Trimming took 1 base from V and 6 from J; bases not matched to a gene: 9. CDR1 and CDR2 (germline): SGHRS, YFSETQ. The chain's CDR3 is CASSLNSGTVAGELFF. CDR3 bases: TGCGCCAGCAGCTTGAATTCCGGGACAGTCGCCGGGGAGCTGTTTTTT.